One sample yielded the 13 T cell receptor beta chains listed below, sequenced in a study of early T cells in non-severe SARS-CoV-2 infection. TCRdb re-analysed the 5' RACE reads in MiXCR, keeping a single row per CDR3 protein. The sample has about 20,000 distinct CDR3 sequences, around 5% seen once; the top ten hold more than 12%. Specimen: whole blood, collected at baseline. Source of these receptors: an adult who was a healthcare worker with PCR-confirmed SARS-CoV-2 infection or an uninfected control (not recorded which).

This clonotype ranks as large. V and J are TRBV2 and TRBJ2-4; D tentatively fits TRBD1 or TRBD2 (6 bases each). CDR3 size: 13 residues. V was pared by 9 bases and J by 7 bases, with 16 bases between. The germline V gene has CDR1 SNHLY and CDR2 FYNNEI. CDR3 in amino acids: CASQGRTINIQYF. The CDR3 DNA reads TGTGCCAGTCAGGGGAGGACTATTAACATTCAGTACTTC.

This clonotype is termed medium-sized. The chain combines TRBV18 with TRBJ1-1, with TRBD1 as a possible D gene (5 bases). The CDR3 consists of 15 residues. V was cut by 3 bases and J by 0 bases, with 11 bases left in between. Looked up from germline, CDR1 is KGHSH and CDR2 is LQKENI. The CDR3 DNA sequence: TGTGCCAGCTCACCCTCCAGGGTAATGAACACTGAAGCTTTCTTT. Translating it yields CASSPSRVMNTEAFF.

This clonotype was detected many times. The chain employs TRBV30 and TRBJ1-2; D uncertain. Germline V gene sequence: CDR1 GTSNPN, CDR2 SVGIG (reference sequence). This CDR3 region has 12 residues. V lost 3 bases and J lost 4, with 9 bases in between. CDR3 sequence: CAWSSVFYGYTF. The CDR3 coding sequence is TGTGCCTGGAGCTCAGTTTTCTATGGCTACACCTTC. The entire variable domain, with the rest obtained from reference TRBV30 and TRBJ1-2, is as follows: SQTIHQWPATLVQPVGSPLSLECTVEGTSNPNLYWYRQAAGRGLQLLFYSVGIGQISSEVPQNLSASRPQDRQFILSSKKLLLSDSGFYLCAWSSVFYGYTFGSGTRLTVV.

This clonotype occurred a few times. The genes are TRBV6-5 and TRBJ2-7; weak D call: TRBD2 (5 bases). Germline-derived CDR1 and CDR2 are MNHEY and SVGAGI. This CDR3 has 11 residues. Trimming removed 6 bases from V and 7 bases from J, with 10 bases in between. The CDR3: CASSGPGEQYF. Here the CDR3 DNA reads TGTGCCAGCAGCGGACCGGGGGAGCAGTACTTC.

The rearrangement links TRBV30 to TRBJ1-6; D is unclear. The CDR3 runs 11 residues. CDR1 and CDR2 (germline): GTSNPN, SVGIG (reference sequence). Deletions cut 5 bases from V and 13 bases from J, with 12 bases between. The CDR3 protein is CAWDARGPLHF. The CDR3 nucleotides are TGTGCCTGGGACGCGCGCGGGCCCCTCCACTTT.

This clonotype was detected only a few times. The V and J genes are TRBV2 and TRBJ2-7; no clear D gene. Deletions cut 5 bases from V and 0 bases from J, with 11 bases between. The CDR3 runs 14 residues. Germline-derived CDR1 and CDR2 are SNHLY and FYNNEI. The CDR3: CASSLDGSSYEQYF. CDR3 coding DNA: TGTGCCAGCAGTCTGGACGGAAGCTCCTACGAGCAGTACTTC.

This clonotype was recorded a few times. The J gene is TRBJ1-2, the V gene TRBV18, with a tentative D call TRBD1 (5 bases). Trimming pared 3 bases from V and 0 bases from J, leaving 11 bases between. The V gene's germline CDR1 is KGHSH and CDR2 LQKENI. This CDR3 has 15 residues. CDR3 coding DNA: TGTGCCAGCTCACCGGAGGGGACCCCTAACTATGGCTACACCTTC. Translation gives CASSPEGTPNYGYTF.

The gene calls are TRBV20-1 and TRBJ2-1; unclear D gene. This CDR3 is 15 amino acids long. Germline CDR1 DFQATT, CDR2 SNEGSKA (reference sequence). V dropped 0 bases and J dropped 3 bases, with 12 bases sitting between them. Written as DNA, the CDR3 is TGCAGTGCTAGAGATCCGAACAGACTCTACAATGAGCAGTTCTTC. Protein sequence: CSARDPNRLYNEQFF.

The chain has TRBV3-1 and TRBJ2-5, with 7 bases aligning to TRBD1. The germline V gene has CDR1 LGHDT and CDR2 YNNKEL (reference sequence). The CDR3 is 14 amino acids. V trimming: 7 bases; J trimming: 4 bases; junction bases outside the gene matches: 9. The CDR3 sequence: CASNAGTVGETQYF. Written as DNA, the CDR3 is TGTGCCAGCAACGCCGGGACAGTCGGAGAGACCCAGTACTTC.

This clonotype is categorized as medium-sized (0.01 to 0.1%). DNA of the CDR3: TGCAGCGTTTCAGACAGGGGAGGAAATGGCTACACCTTC. Protein product: CSVSDRGGNGYTF. The chain uses TRBV29-1 and TRBJ1-2, with 8 bases identical to TRBD1. With 5 bases clipped from V and 6 bases from J, the junction kept 8 bases outside the gene matches. Germline CDR1 and CDR2: SQVTM and ANQGSEA. CDR3 size: 13 residues. Drawing the rest from reference TRBV29-1 and TRBJ1-2, the complete variable domain is SAVISQKPSRDICQRGTSLTIQCQVDSQVTMMFWYRQQPGQSLTLIATANQGSEATYESGFVIDKFPISRPNLTFSTLTVSNMSPEDSSIYLCSVSDRGGNGYTFGSGTRLTVV.

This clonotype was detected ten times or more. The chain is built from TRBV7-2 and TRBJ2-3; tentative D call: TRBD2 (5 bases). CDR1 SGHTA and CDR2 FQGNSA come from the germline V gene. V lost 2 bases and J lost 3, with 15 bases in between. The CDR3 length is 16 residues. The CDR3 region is CASSLFVGVATDTQYF. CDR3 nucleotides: TGTGCCAGCAGCTTATTTGTCGGGGTGGCAACAGATACGCAGTATTTT. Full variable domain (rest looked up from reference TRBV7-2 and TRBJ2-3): GAGVSQSPSNKVTEKGKDVELRCDPISGHTALYWYRQSLGQGLEFLIYFQGNSAPDKSGLPSDRFSAERTGGSVSTLTIQRTQQEDSAVYLCASSLFVGVATDTQYFGPGTRLTVL.

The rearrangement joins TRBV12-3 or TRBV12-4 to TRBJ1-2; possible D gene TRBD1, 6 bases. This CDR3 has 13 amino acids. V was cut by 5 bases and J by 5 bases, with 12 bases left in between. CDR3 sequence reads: CASSPQGRYGYTF. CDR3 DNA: TGTGCCAGCAGTCCTCAGGGGAGGTATGGCTACACCTTC.

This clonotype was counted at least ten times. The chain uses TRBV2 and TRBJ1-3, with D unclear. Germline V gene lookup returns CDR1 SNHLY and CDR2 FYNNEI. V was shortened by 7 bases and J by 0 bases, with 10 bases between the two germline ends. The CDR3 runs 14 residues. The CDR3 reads CASIENPSGNTIYF. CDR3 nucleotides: TGTGCCAGCATCGAAAATCCCTCTGGAAACACCATATATTTT.